The TCR beta chain under discussion was sequenced for a study of cytomegalovirus exposure and HLA in healthy donors (dated by TCRdb to the late 2010s). Regarding the research as a whole: According to a later analysis, one platform produced both the roughly 130 validation repertoires and the 730 or so repertoires of the first cohort. The aim of the study was to test whether cataloging public T cell receptors could identify signatures of past pathogen exposure. A separate validation cohort of approximately 120 different subjects was used in addition to the approximately 700-subject first cohort. To predict cytomegalovirus infection status, the study brought together high-throughput TCR immunosequencing, statistical association of individual TCRs with disease status, and machine learning.

To prepare the library, the immunoSEQ multiplex PCR assay was applied. The paper's data handling went like this. A statistical classification framework was built for diagnosing cytomegalovirus status from the catalog of TCR beta chain sequences. TCRdb took this table from immuneACCESS and kept in-frame rearrangements with V and J called. Such tables lack part of the clones; where checked against another copy, unresolved V genes explain under half of the gap, and the rest is unexplained. V, J and clone size reflect that table, while D and trimming were determined from the DNA. Present in this sample are 150,000 to 180,000 clones, approximately 86% of which were seen just once. The ten largest clones add up to over 2% of the sample. Counted from cysteine to phenylalanine, this CDR3 has 15 amino acids. Only the CDR3 portion is preserved as DNA: 45 bases, with reading frame beginning at the first base. V trim: 2 bases; J trim: 2 bases; unmatched bases: 2. CDR1 is given as SGHNT and CDR2 as YYREEE, both from the germline V gene (reference sequence).

Remarks on this clone: Its binding antigen is unknown. No qualities accompany the bases; no much larger clone lies one base away.

What the study reported, not specific to this receptor: A later analysis lacked HLA typing for the validation cohort, so it scored co-occurrence in that cohort across all 110 or so repertoires. In a later analysis, TCRs clustered in the first cohort were found to also tend to co-occur in the 120 or so validation repertoires, with 94% of cluster scores above 0. The authors suggested that the approach could potentially be generalized to other disease states and immunological phenotypes. The classifier was reported to diagnose cytomegalovirus status with high specificity and sensitivity in both the original and validation cohorts. In vitro tests confirmed that three of the cytomegalovirus-associated TCR beta chains recognize cytomegalovirus antigens. Most TCR sequences were observed very rarely across donors, whereas some public TCRs were present in many individuals. In the study, about 150 TCR beta chains were listed as associated with cytomegalovirus.

The donors belonged to the validation cohort of approximately 130 subjects, which was separate from the roughly 670-subject first cohort. This receptor was taken from a human donor in good health. The rearranged segments are TRBV5-4 and TRBJ2-1, and TRBD1 aligns with 9 junction nucleotides. The specimen was PBMCs. Here the CDR3 is given as CASSLGQGTYNEQFF. Here is the DNA: TGTGCCAGCAGCTTAGGACAGGGGACCTACAATGAGCAGTTCTTC.